This T cell receptor beta chain is drawn from a study of beta chain features in type 1 diabetes. Concerning this clone: Its specificity is unknown. The junction shows a germline mismatch at one end, possibly a read error.

Study results and caveats: Type 1 diabetes patients showed fewer insertions and more deletions at VDJ junctions. A definitive answer on HLA type influencing TCRB rearrangement was not reached here.

TCRB transcripts that were expressed got sequenced, as all of the isolated RNA had been reverse transcribed. Produced via immunoSEQ multiplex PCR; TCRdb's table is partial and in-frame only. The sample records about 220,000 clones, roughly a tenth being singletons. The CDR3 sequence is 15 residues long. CDR1 is SSHAT and CDR2 is FNYEAQ in the germline V gene (reference sequence). It was one heparinised blood draw, averaging roughly 0.11 L, that each donor gave. The chain combines TRBV7-7 with TRBJ1-5; 7 bases are a match to TRBD1. The clonotype was recovered from a man aged 18 to 35 in good health. The source material was central memory CD4+ T cells from blood. CDR3 in amino acids: CASIGKRGRGQPQHF. CDR3 bases: TGTGCTAGCATCGGGAAGAGGGGGCGCGGTCAGCCCCAGCATTTT.